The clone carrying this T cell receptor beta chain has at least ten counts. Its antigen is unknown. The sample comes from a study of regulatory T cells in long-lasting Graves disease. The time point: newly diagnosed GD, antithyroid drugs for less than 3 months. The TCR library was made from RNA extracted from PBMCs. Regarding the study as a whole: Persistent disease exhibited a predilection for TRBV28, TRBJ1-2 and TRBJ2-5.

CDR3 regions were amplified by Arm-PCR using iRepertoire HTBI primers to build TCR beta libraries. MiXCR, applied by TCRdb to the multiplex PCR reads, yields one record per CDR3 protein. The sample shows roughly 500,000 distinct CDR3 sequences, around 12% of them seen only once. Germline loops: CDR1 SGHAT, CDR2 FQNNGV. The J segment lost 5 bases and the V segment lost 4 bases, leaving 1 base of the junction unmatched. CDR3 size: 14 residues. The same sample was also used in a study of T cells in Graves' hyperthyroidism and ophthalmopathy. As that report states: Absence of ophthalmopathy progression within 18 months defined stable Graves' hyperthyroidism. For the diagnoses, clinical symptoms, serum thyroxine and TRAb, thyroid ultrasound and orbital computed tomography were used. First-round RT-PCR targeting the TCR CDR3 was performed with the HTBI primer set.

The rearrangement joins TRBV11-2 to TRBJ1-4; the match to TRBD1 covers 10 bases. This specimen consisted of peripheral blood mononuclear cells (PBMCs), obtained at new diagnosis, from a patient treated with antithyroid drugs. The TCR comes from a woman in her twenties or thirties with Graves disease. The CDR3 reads CASSWGQGNEKLFF. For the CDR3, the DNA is TGTGCCAGCAGCTGGGGACAGGGGAATGAAAAACTGTTTTTT.